This T cell receptor beta chain was documented in a study of cytomegalovirus exposure and HLA in healthy donors. Study context: Among the approximately 430 donors who were genotyped, approximately 84% fell in the genetic ancestry cluster that is associated with self-reported Caucasian donors. Notes on the study in general: According to a later analysis, most TCR beta chains associated with CMV appeared HLA-restricted. From TCR beta sequences, most subjects' HLA-A and HLA-B alleles were reportedly predicted accurately.

The study ran its PCR with 60 Vbeta and 13 Jbeta primers. Produced via immunoSEQ multiplex PCR; TCRdb's table is partial and in-frame only. The sample carries fewer than 250,000 clones, roughly nine tenths recorded once. As concerns this clone: Its antigen is currently unknown.

The TCR sequence derives from a boy aged 2 to 10 in good health and CMV-seronegative. Material for sequencing was PBMCs.

CDR3 loop: CASSAPGRGYGYTF. CDR3 DNA: TGTGCCAGCAGTGCTCCAGGGAGGGGCTATGGCTACACCTTC. The chain has TRBV25-1 and TRBJ1-2; the D gene is possibly TRBD1 (5 bases). Trimming removed 4 bases from V and 4 bases from J, with 13 bases in between. The CDR3 sequence is 14 residues long. The germline V gene has CDR1 MGHDK and CDR2 SYGVNS.